A selection of T cell receptor beta chains follows, all from one sample in a study of T cell changes during pregnancy in multiple sclerosis. Assay used: immunoSEQ multiplex PCR; TCRdb lists only in-frame clones, some missing. The table has 38,000 or so clones, about 91% seen once. This specimen was CD8+ T cells from peripheral blood mononuclear cells, taken before pregnancy. The source of these receptors is a female donor with multiple sclerosis, enrolled in a pregnancy study. CDR3s include the opening cysteine and the closing phenylalanine or tryptophan. A D gene is named only where the DNA matches it firmly. Not all rows give a size; the values are once, few, many and, for expanded clones, a class.

>TRBV5-6|TRBD1|TRBJ1-1|.
CASSPNRGLGTEAFF
TGTGCCAGCAGCCCAAACAGGGGGCTAGGGACTGAAGCTTTCTTT
>TRBV6-5|.|TRBJ1-2|.
CASSYLNPQANYGYTF
TGTGCCAGCAGTTACTTGAATCCTCAGGCTAACTATGGCTACACCTTC
>TRBV4-2|TRBD2|TRBJ2-1|.
CASSQEALAGGPDFF
TGTGCCAGCAGCCAAGAAGCGCTAGCGGGAGGGCCCGACTTCTTC
>TRBV27|.|TRBJ2-1|few
CASRPGLRNYNEQFF
TGTGCCAGCAGACCAGGACTACGAAATTACAATGAGCAGTTCTTC
>TRBV5-5|.|TRBJ2-7|.
CASSPPNREFEQYF
TGTGCCAGCAGCCCACCGAACAGGGAATTCGAGCAGTACTTC
>TRBV19|.|TRBJ1-1|.
CASSINWNTEAFF
TGTGCCAGTAGTATTAACTGGAACACTGAAGCTTTCTTT
>TRBV19|TRBD1|TRBJ1-4|.
CASSTGTGAYEKLFF
TGTGCCAGTAGTACCGGGACAGGGGCCTATGAAAAACTGTTTTTT
>TRBV19|.|TRBJ1-1|.
CASSITERSEAFF
TGTGCCAGTAGTATCACGGAGCGGTCTGAAGCTTTCTTT
>TRBV28|TRBD1|TRBJ2-3|.
CASRRLLGGADTQYF
TGTGCCAGCAGGCGACTTCTAGGGGGCGCAGATACGCAGTATTTT
>TRBV5-6|.|TRBJ2-1|.
CASSSQGWGYNEQFF
TGTGCCAGCAGCTCACAGGGTTGGGGCTACAATGAGCAGTTCTTC
>TRBV9|TRBD2|TRBJ2-3|.
CASSGRGGTQYF
TGTGCCAGCAGCGGCCGGGGGGGTACGCAGTATTTT
>TRBV4-1|.|TRBJ2-7|.
CASSRGQGYEQYF
TGCGCCAGCAGCCGCGGGCAAGGCTACGAGCAGTACTTC
>TRBV4-2|TRBD2|TRBJ2-7|.
CASSLGAGGGYEQYF
TGTGCCAGCAGCCTGGGAGCGGGAGGGGGCTACGAGCAGTACTTC
>TRBV28|.|TRBJ2-7|.
CASKRESSYEQYF
TGTGCCAGCAAAAGGGAGAGCTCCTACGAGCAGTACTTC
>TRBV6-5|.|TRBJ1-5|.
CASSPNSNQPQHF
TGTGCCAGCAGTCCTAATAGCAATCAGCCCCAGCATTTT
>TRBV27|.|TRBJ2-1|few
CASSLSRGGRNEQFF
TGTGCCAGCAGTTTATCGAGAGGAGGGCGTAATGAGCAGTTCTTC
>TRBV7-9|TRBD1|TRBJ1-5|few
CASSLGTGSNQPQHF
TGTGCCAGCAGCCTCGGGACAGGTAGCAATCAGCCCCAGCATTTT
>TRBV6-5|TRBD1|TRBJ2-5|.
CASSLGDRVSETQYF
TGTGCCAGCAGTCTCGGGGACAGGGTATCGGAGACCCAGTACTTC
>TRBV9|.|TRBJ1-1|.
CASSVAGSGGPEAFF
TGTGCCAGCAGCGTAGCGGGTAGTGGAGGTCCTGAAGCTTTCTTT
>TRBV7-2|.|TRBJ1-5|.
CASSLSGIKDQHF
TGTGCCAGCAGCTTAAGCGGCATTAAAGACCAGCATTTT
>TRBV28|TRBD1|TRBJ2-7|.
CASSPQGPYEQYF
TGTGCCAGCAGCCCACAGGGGCCCTACGAGCAGTACTTC
>TRBV19|.|TRBJ2-1|.
CASTMGEYGNYEQFF
TGTGCCAGTACTATGGGCGAATACGGCAATTATGAGCAGTTCTTC
>TRBV6-4|.|TRBJ2-2|.
CASSDDEVGELFF
TGTGCCAGCAGTGATGACGAGGTCGGGGAGCTGTTTTTT
>TRBV21-1|.|TRBJ1-6|.
CASSNYKRDSGETSGFSSPLHF
TGTGCCAGCAGCAACTACAAACGGGATTCGGGGGAAACATCTGGGTTCAGTTCACCCCTCCACTTT